The 18 T cell receptor beta chains below were found in one sample sequenced in a study of cytomegalovirus exposure and HLA in healthy donors. The PCR was carried out with 60 Vbeta primers and 13 Jbeta primers. Sequencing used immunoSEQ multiplex PCR; TCRdb keeps in-frame clones, though not all of them. The sample yields 60,000 to 70,000 clones, approximately 79% seen once. Source material: PBMCs. These receptor sequences come from a woman in her 30s in good health and CMV-seronegative.

The chain employs TRBV11-2 and TRBJ1-6; TRBD1 matches at 7 bases. There are 14 residues in the CDR3. The germline V gene encodes CDR1 SGHAT and CDR2 FQNNGV. V lost 3 bases and J lost 12; bases outside the gene matches: 8. The CDR3 region is CASSFGQAGEPLHF. The CDR3 DNA reads TGTGCCAGCAGCTTCGGACAGGCCGGGGAACCCCTCCACTTT.

The chain recombines TRBV27 with TRBJ1-1; perhaps TRBD1 as D (5 bases). Trimming removed 0 bases at V and 0 bases at J, with 5 bases between. The germline V gene has CDR1 MNHEY and CDR2 SMNVEV (reference sequence). CDR3 length equals 14 residues. The CDR3 DNA follows: TGTGCCAGCAGTTTATCAGGGGTGAACACTGAAGCTTTCTTT. Residues: CASSLSGVNTEAFF.

In this sample, this clone turned up once. This chain connects TRBV21-1 to TRBJ2-3; TRBD2 is the table's D call and was not checked against the DNA. TRBV21-1 is marked as a pseudogene. The CDR3 spans 14 residues. CDR3 nucleotides: TGTGCCAGCACCCGACTAGCCGGCACAGATACGCAGTATTTT. Translating gives CASTRLAGTDTQYF.

The V call is TRBV7-2, the J call TRBJ2-5; TRBD2 is a possible D gene (6 bases). CDR1 and CDR2 from the germline V gene are SGHTA and FQGNSA. The CDR3 sequence is 14 residues long. V was clipped by 0 bases and J by 11 bases, with 16 bases between them. The CDR3 here is CASSLAGGPGEQYF. As DNA, the CDR3 is TGTGCCAGCAGCTTAGCGGGGGGACCGGGAGAGCAGTACTTC.

The sample holds one count of this clone. The rearrangement links TRBV4-1 to TRBJ2-5, with 10 bases that match TRBD2. Germline V gene sequence: CDR1 MGHRA, CDR2 YSYEKL. CDR3 length equals 16 residues. Germline trimming cut 0 bases from V and 2 bases from J; bases unmatched to any gene: 3. The chain's CDR3 is CASSQEASGGQETQYF. Here the CDR3 DNA reads TGCGCCAGCAGCCAAGAGGCTAGCGGGGGACAAGAGACCCAGTACTTC.

The chain recombines TRBV10-3 with TRBJ2-3, with 15 nucleotides matching TRBD2. The V segment lost 6 bases and the J segment 0 bases; nucleotides outside the gene matches: 4. The CDR3 consists of 17 residues. Per germline, CDR1 ENHRY and CDR2 SYGVKD. CDR3: CAIRQGLAGGSTDTQYF. CDR3 sequence (DNA): TGTGCCATCAGGCAAGGACTAGCGGGGGGGAGCACAGATACGCAGTATTTT.

J is TRBJ2-3 and V is TRBV9; 15 positions match TRBD2. Germline V gives CDR1 SGDLS, CDR2 YYNGEE. The length of the CDR3 is 18 residues. V shed 3 bases and J 1 base; nucleotides not matched to a gene: 6. Here the CDR3 reads CASSAMGLAGGGTDTQYF. The CDR3 nucleotides read TGTGCCAGCAGCGCTATGGGACTAGCGGGAGGAGGCACAGATACGCAGTATTTT.

The V gene is TRBV9, the J gene TRBJ2-5, with D uncertain. The CDR3 extends over 12 amino acids. The V and J ends lost 0 bases and 7 bases respectively, with 7 bases between them. The V gene's germline CDR1 is SGDLS and CDR2 YYNGEE. CDR3 in amino acids: CASSVATGTQYF. The CDR3 nucleotides read TGTGCCAGCAGCGTAGCTACGGGGACCCAGTACTTC.

The rearrangement uses TRBV6-4 and TRBJ2-2, with a possible D match to TRBD1 (6 bases). Germline V gene sequence: CDR1 MRHNA, CDR2 SNTAGT. V was cut by 5 bases and J by 2 bases, with 15 bases left in between. The CDR3 is made up of 16 amino acids. This chain's CDR3 is CASSFRGLNNTGELFF. The DNA of the CDR3 is TGTGCCAGCAGTTTCAGGGGCTTAAACAACACCGGGGAGCTGTTTTTT.

The gene calls are TRBV27 and TRBJ1-5; 8 bases fit TRBD1. The germline V gene encodes CDR1 MNHEY and CDR2 SMNVEV (reference sequence). V shed 5 bases and J 7 bases; nucleotides not matched to a gene: 16. This CDR3 comprises 17 residues. CDR3 region: CASSPRFEQGVKQPQHF. The CDR3 DNA reads TGTGCCAGCAGTCCCCGCTTTGAACAGGGGGTTAAACAGCCCCAGCATTTT.

J is TRBJ2-1 and V is TRBV30; the match to TRBD1 covers 7 bases. CDR3 length equals 13 residues. Germline V gives CDR1 GTSNPN, CDR2 SVGIG (reference sequence). The V and J ends lost 5 bases and 0 bases, in that order; junction bases with no gene match: 1. This chain's CDR3 is CAWSGGSYNEQFF. DNA for the CDR3: TGTGCCTGGTCAGGGGGCTCCTACAATGAGCAGTTCTTC.

This clone was counted a single time. V usage is TRBV4-3 and J usage is TRBJ2-3, with 12 bases that match TRBD1. This CDR3 has 14 amino acids. The trim removed 3 bases at V and 6 bases at J, leaving 1 base unmatched. Germline loops: CDR1 LGHNA, CDR2 YSLEER. This CDR3 reads CASSQGTGGDTQYF. CDR3 nucleotides: TGCGCCAGCAGCCAGGGGACAGGGGGCGATACGCAGTATTTT.

V is TRBV18 and J is TRBJ1-4; tentatively, D is TRBD1 (5 bases). This CDR3 comprises 15 residues. Germline values: CDR1 KGHSH, CDR2 LQKENI. With 6 bases removed from V and 0 bases from J, the gap between germline ends came to 11 bases. The CDR3 nucleotides are TGTGCCAGCTCGCCCTCGGGGGCAACTAATGAAAAACTGTTTTTT. Its protein product is CASSPSGATNEKLFF.

V usage is TRBV5-1 and J usage is TRBJ1-4; 8 bases map to TRBD1. V shed 3 bases, J shed 6 bases, and the junction held 1 base outside the gene matches. Germline CDR1 is SGHRS and CDR2 is YFSETQ. CDR3 length equals 13 residues. This CDR3 is CASSSTGDEKLFF. The DNA for the CDR3 is TGCGCCAGCAGCTCGACAGGGGATGAAAAACTGTTTTTT.

The chain links TRBV27 to TRBJ2-5; TRBD2 might be the D (7 bases). The DNA matches TRBJ2-7 better at its end, which makes the J call doubtful. The CDR3 is 15 amino acids. Per the germline V gene, CDR1 is MNHEY and CDR2 is SMNVEV (reference sequence). The CDR3 DNA is TGTGCCAGCAGTGGGTCGGGGGGCGCATCCTACGAGCAGTACTTC. As protein: CASSGSGGASYEQYF.

The chain employs TRBV7-3 and TRBJ1-3, with D possibly TRBD1 on 5 matching bases. The V end lost 5 bases, the J end lost 2 bases, and 13 bases lay between the germline ends. This CDR3 is 15 amino acids long. Germline loops: CDR1 SGHTA, CDR2 FQGTGA. The DNA of the CDR3 is TGTGCCAGCAGCCCGTCCTCAGGGACTGGAAACACCATATATTTT. Protein: CASSPSSGTGNTIYF.

In its sample, this clone was seen once. The chain recombines TRBV9 with TRBJ1-2; a possible D gene is TRBD1 (6 bases). Germline V gene data show CDR1 as SGDLS and CDR2 as YYNGEE. This CDR3 is 12 amino acids long. The ends were cut back, 7 bases at V and 4 bases at J, with 11 bases in the middle. The CDR3 region has the DNA TGTGCCAGCGGGGACAATCGCTATGGCTACACCTTC. Amino acids: CASGDNRYGYTF.

The table lists this clone with a count of one. The chain combines TRBV6-4 with TRBJ2-1, with D perhaps matching TRBD1 (5 bases). Trimming took off 8 bases at V and 5 bases at J, with 10 bases between the two ends. The CDR3 length is 12 residues. The germline CDR1 and CDR2 sequences are MRHNA and SNTAGT. The CDR3 loop reads CASGKGHNEQFF. DNA of the CDR3: TGTGCCAGCGGGAAGGGGCACAATGAGCAGTTCTTC.